A selection of T cell receptor beta chains follows, all from one sample in a study of identical twins. Using its own MiXCR run on the 5' RACE reads, TCRdb lists one record per CDR3 protein. The data contain under 250,000 distinct CDR3 sequences, roughly 7.5% of them seen just once; the ten biggest clones take up more than 5%. These records were also assigned to another study, of yellow fever vaccine responses in identical twins.

Sequenced: CD8+ T cells sorted from blood. The receptors were gathered from a woman aged 18-29 years in good health. Both conserved end residues are trimmed from each CDR3. Fields, in order: CDR3 protein, V gene.

cdr3_aa: AICLVGYRTGVTGELF; v_call: TRBV12-3/TRBV12-4
cdr3_aa: ASSRGGEAF; v_call: TRBV10-2
cdr3_aa: ASSFRAAEGNEQF; v_call: TRBV7-9
cdr3_aa: ASSRGLTSTDTQY; v_call: TRBV4-1
cdr3_aa: ASSQVEGAFLGSPLH; v_call: TRBV4-1
cdr3_aa: ASSYSAVPNQPQH; v_call: TRBV6-5
cdr3_aa: ASSLAKPGVRADNEQF; v_call: TRBV7-6
cdr3_aa: ASSEGQTYEQY; v_call: TRBV5-1
cdr3_aa: ASSLSTGQSSYNEQF; v_call: TRBV7-2
cdr3_aa: ASCALGEPGGELF; v_call: TRBV2
cdr3_aa: ASSKDNGLAYQETQY; v_call: TRBV11-1
cdr3_aa: SARVVTSGMDEQF; v_call: TRBV20-1
cdr3_aa: ASSPWGGDNYEQY; v_call: TRBV2
cdr3_aa: ASSLQGLSRIGYT; v_call: TRBV28
cdr3_aa: ASSPPGLVSSYNEQF; v_call: TRBV5-6
cdr3_aa: SVDGLAVISTDTQY; v_call: TRBV29-1
cdr3_aa: ASSEGQGHQPQH; v_call: TRBV2
cdr3_aa: ASSYSRGAQETQY; v_call: TRBV6-5
cdr3_aa: ASSFTGSNHEQF; v_call: TRBV12-3/TRBV12-4
cdr3_aa: ASSETASNYGYT; v_call: TRBV12-3/TRBV12-4
cdr3_aa: ASSLWEGPSYEQY; v_call: TRBV11-3
cdr3_aa: ASSSLAGLGTGELF; v_call: TRBV7-9